Following are 30 T cell receptor beta chains from one sample sequenced in a study of tumor-infiltrating lymphocytes in primary liver carcinoma. DNA and RNA were both co-extracted from about 20-30 mg of bulk tissue that had not been sorted. Using a constant-region primer together with ProtoScript II reverse transcriptase, TCR beta cDNA was made from roughly 500 ng of total RNA. A slightly modified ARM-PCR protocol with three nested multiplex PCR rounds produced these TCR beta libraries. Running around 9 cycles apiece, the first two PCR rounds relied on TRBV1-TRBV30 forward primers together with a C-beta reverse primer. One entry per CDR3 protein results from TCRdb running MiXCR on the multiplex PCR reads. The table records 50,000 to 70,000 distinct CDR3 sequences, 70% to 85% of them present only once. The sequenced sample was liver tumor tissue from sampling region 2. Subset denoted: tumor region T2, inferior pole. The receptors were sampled from a man aged 35-49 years with primary liver carcinoma and hepatitis B virus infection.

Turning to this clonotype: Compared with germline, one end of the junction differs, possibly owing to a read error. This chain links TRBV11-2 with TRBJ1-2; no clear D. The CDR3 totals 16 residues. The germline gives CDR1 SGHAT, CDR2 FQNNGV. The CDR3 DNA reads TGTGCCAGCAGATTAGATTCGGTAGCCTATTCTCGGGGCTACACCTTC. It encodes CASRLDSVAYSRGYTF.

A remark on this clonotype: Germline is not matched at one junction end, which may reflect a read error. The chain is built from TRBV11-2 and TRBJ2-5; D gene unclear. CDR1 and CDR2 (germline): SGHAT, FQNNGV. The CDR3 contains 16 residues. The CDR3 nucleotides read TGTGCCAGCAGCCAAACTCCTGGCGATGGGATAGAGACCCAGTATTTC. Amino acid sequence: CASSQTPGDGIETQYF.

This clonotype was seen just once. Germline and junction disagree at one end, which may indicate a read error. The chain recombines TRBV11-2 with TRBJ1-4; D is ambiguous. This CDR3 contains 16 residues. Germline lookup yields CDR1 SGHAT and CDR2 FQNNGV. Here the CDR3 DNA reads TGCGTCAGCAGCTTAGTAGGAGCTGCAACTAATGAAAAACTGTTTTTT. It specifies CVSSLVGAATNEKLFF.

For this clonotype: A much larger clone is a single base away; this may be a read error. The chain has TRBV28 and TRBJ2-1, with D unclear. The J call may not be correct, given that the DNA end is closer to TRBJ2-7. This CDR3 spans 11 amino acids. The germline gives CDR1 MDHEN, CDR2 SYDVKM. The CDR3 DNA sequence: TGTGCCAGCAGTTCGCGACGCGGGCAGTACTTC. Its translation is CASSSRRGQYF.

The chain links TRBV10-3 to TRBJ2-1, with unresolved D. In germline, CDR1 is ENHRY, CDR2 SYGVKD. The V gene lost 6 bases and the J gene lost 6 bases, with 12 bases spanning the gap. This CDR3 is 13 amino acids long. In DNA, the CDR3 is TGTGCCATCAGCATAAGTATCACCAATGAGCAGTTCTTC. Translating gives CAISISITNEQFF.

A note on this clonotype: Germline is not matched at one junction end, which may reflect a read error. V gene TRBV11-2 combines with J gene TRBJ2-7; the match to TRBD2 covers 15 bases. The germline gives CDR1 SGHAT, CDR2 FQNNGV. The CDR3 consists of 18 residues. CDR3 in DNA: TGTGCCAGCGGCTTATCCGTTGGACTAGCGGGAGGGGGGTACGAGCAATATTTC. This sequence encodes CASGLSVGLAGGGYEQYF. Complete variable domain (other parts from reference TRBV11-2 and TRBJ2-7): EAGVAQSPRYKIIEKRQSVAFWCNPISGHATLYWYQQILGQGPKLLIQFQNNGVVDDSQLPKDRFSAERLKGVDSTLKIQPAKLEDSAVYLCASGLSVGLAGGGYEQYFGPGTRLTVT.

About this clonotype itself: Since the CDR3 does not end with the conserved phenylalanine or tryptophan, this likely comes from a read error. It is unclear where the CDR3 begins or ends on the DNA, so no DNA is shown, and the CDR3 is as TCRdb lists it. The CDR3 region is CASSYSQEAQYL. V usage is TRBV6-5 and J usage is TRBJ2-5. The germline CDR1 and CDR2 sequences are MNHEY and SVGAGI. The CDR3 comprises 12 residues, both ends counted.

Details on this clonotype: The junction shows a germline mismatch at one end, possibly a read error. The rearrangement links TRBV11-2 to TRBJ2-1, with 9 nucleotides matching TRBD2. Germline loops: CDR1 SGHAT, CDR2 FQNNGV. The CDR3 sequence is 16 residues long. In DNA form, the CDR3 reads TGTGCCAGTAGCTTAGAGTTCCTAGCGGGAATGAATGATCAGTTCTTC. Translating it yields CASSLEFLAGMNDQFF.

This clonotype was seen a handful of times. Since the CDR3 does not end with the conserved phenylalanine or tryptophan, this likely comes from a read error. The chain joins TRBV4-1 to TRBJ2-3; TRBD2 matches 10 bases. CDR1 is MGHRA, CDR2 YSYEKL, per germline. This CDR3 spans 18 amino acids. Germline trimming cut 3 bases from V and 6 bases from J; bases unmatched to any gene: 15. The CDR3 coding sequence is TGCGCCAGCAGCCAGACCATTGCCCTAGCGGGAGCCACCGATACGCAGTATCTG. As protein: CASSQTIALAGATDTQYL.

The chain has TRBV11-2 and TRBJ1-2, with D perhaps TRBD1 (5 bases). The ends were cut back, 4 bases at V and 8 bases at J, with 20 bases in the middle. The CDR3 runs to 15 residues. Germline lookup yields CDR1 SGHAT and CDR2 FQNNGV. The CDR3 nucleotides are TGTGCCAGCAGCTCAGGTGGGACGGTCCTAGGAGGCTACACCTTC. This encodes CASSSGGTVLGGYTF.

The chain couples TRBV29-1 to TRBJ1-2; 10 bases line up with TRBD1. This CDR3 comprises 13 residues. Germline CDR1 is SQVTM and CDR2 is ANQGSEA. V shed 4 bases and J 11 bases; nucleotides not matched to a gene: 10. CDR3 DNA: TGCAGCGTTGCTTGGGACAGGGGACGTGGTTACACCTTC. Translated: CSVAWDRGRGYTF.

This clonotype appeared a few times. As DNA, the CDR3 is TGCAGCGTTGAAGGCGGGCTCGAGGAGACCCAGTACTTC. Protein sequence: CSVEGGLEETQYF. This chain connects TRBV29-1 to TRBJ2-5, with D maybe TRBD2 (5 bases). The CDR3 length is 13 residues. Trimming left V 1 base short and J 5 bases short, with 11 bases between. CDR1 is SQVTM, CDR2 ANQGSEA, per germline.

Of note for this clonotype: A junction boundary mismatches the germline segment, possibly from a read error. V is TRBV6-6 and J is TRBJ2-2, with D perhaps TRBD2 (6 bases). The germline CDR1 and CDR2 sequences are MNHNY and SVGAGI (reference sequence). The CDR3 loop spans 16 amino acids. The CDR3 nucleotides read TGTGCCGGCAGTTACCTCTCGAGAGGATCGGGCGGGAAGCTGTTTTTT. The encoded protein is CAGSYLSRGSGGKLFF.

The rearrangement links TRBV6-1 to TRBJ2-7, with 10 bases fitting TRBD1. There are 15 residues in the CDR3. CDR1 and CDR2 (germline): MNHNS, SASEGT. The CDR3, as DNA: TGTGTCAACAGAGGGGGACAGGGGAGCTCCTACGAGCAGTACTTC. Amino acids: CVNRGGQGSSYEQYF.

On this clonotype: At one end the junction does not follow the germline gene, possibly because of a read error. The chain has TRBV29-1 and TRBJ1-1, with 8 bases fitting TRBD1. The CDR3 length is 14 residues. Germline CDR1 and CDR2: SQVTM and ANQGSEA. The CDR3 is CSVFRTGMNTEVFF. The DNA of the CDR3 is TGCAGCGTCTTCCGGACAGGGATGAACACTGAAGTTTTCTTT.

Ten or more counts support this clonotype. V usage is TRBV6-2 or TRBV6-3 and J usage is TRBJ1-5; D remains ambiguous. The CDR3 extends over 14 amino acids. V was pared by 0 bases and J by 2 bases, with 5 bases between. The V gene's germline CDR1 is MNHEY and CDR2 SVGEGT. CDR3 amino acids: CASSYSQGNQPQHF. DNA for the CDR3: TGTGCCAGCAGTTACTCCCAGGGCAATCAGCCCCAGCATTTT.

In regard to this clonotype: The junction shows a germline mismatch at one end, possibly a read error. The chain recombines TRBV5-1 with TRBJ2-5; no clear D. The CDR3 covers 16 residues. The germline gives CDR1 SGHRS, CDR2 YFSETQ. CDR3 in amino acids: CASSLEASSLQETQHF. CDR3 coding DNA: TGCGCCAGCAGCTTGGAAGCCAGCTCACTCCAAGAGACCCAGCACTTC.

The V call is TRBV4-1, the J call TRBJ2-5; D may be TRBD1 (6 bases). The V and J ends lost 1 base and 1 base respectively, with 10 bases between them. Germline V gene data show CDR1 as MGHRA and CDR2 as YSYEKL. The CDR3 contains 15 residues. CDR3 region: CASSQVWTAQETQYF. Written as DNA, the CDR3 is TGCGCCAGCAGCCAAGTATGGACAGCCCAAGAGACCCAGTACTTC.

As for this clonotype: At one of its ends the junction is not consistent with the germline gene, which may arise from a read error. The chain carries TRBV12-3 or TRBV12-4 and TRBJ2-2, with D tentatively TRBD2 (7 bases). This CDR3 is 18 amino acids long. CDR3 nucleotides: TGTACCAGAAACTTCCCCACGGGGGGCTTAGCGAACACCGGGGAGCTGTTTTTT. As protein: CTRNFPTGGLANTGELFF.

Of note for this clonotype: A single base separates this from a much larger clone, so it may be a read error. The chain combines TRBV28 with TRBJ2-7, with 11 bases lining up with TRBD1. The CDR3 is made up of 16 amino acids. CDR1 and CDR2 (germline): MDHEN, SYDVKM. The CDR3 sequence: CASTLYFRTGGDEQYF. The DNA of the CDR3 is TGTGCCAGCACTTTATATTTTCGGACAGGGGGCGACGAGCAGTACTTC.

Concerning this clonotype: This CDR3 fails to terminate in the conserved phenylalanine or tryptophan, so it likely reflects a read error. The chain is built from TRBV12-3 or TRBV12-4 and TRBJ2-7, with TRBD1 identical over 10 bases. The CDR3 loop spans 15 amino acids. CDR3 DNA: TGTGCCAGCAGTATGGGGACAGGGGTGTCCTACGGGCAGTACTTA. Protein product: CASSMGTGVSYGQYL.

Remarks on this clonotype: With a much larger clone just one base away, this may be a read error. The rearrangement uses TRBV29-1 and TRBJ2-5; unclear D gene. Germline V gives CDR1 SQVTM, CDR2 ANQGSEA. The CDR3 length is 12 residues. The CDR3 DNA reads as TGCAGCGTTCTGGAGAACCAAGAGACCAAGTACTTC. Translating it yields CSVLENQETKYF.

Note on this clonotype: This sequence may be a read error, since a much larger clone differs from it by one base. Likely a read error: the CDR3 ends without its conserved phenylalanine or tryptophan. The V and J genes are TRBV11-2 and TRBJ1-4, with D perhaps matching TRBD1 (5 bases). The CDR3 is made up of 14 amino acids. Germline V gives CDR1 SGHAT, CDR2 FQNNGV. Trimming stripped 0 bases from V and 8 bases from J, with 10 bases between. The CDR3 spells CASSLEVGDEKLFL. For the CDR3, the DNA is TGTGCCAGCAGCTTAGAGGTTGGGGACGAAAAACTGTTTCTT.

This chain links TRBV29-1 with TRBJ2-2, with D unclear. This CDR3 comprises 14 residues. Germline loops: CDR1 SQVTM, CDR2 ANQGSEA. The ends were cut back, 6 bases at V and 8 bases at J, with 19 bases in the middle. In nucleotides, the CDR3 is TGCAGCGTCCTCGGTCCGAGACCCACAGGGGAGCTGTTTTTT. Encoded protein: CSVLGPRPTGELFF.

As concerns this clonotype: A read error may be the cause here, since a much bigger clone is one base away. This chain connects TRBV5-1 to TRBJ2-3, with 12 positions matching TRBD2. The germline V gene has CDR1 SGHRS and CDR2 YFSETQ. This CDR3 is 17 amino acids long. Germline trimming cut 2 bases from V and 3 bases from J; bases unmatched to any gene: 7. The CDR3 sequence: CASSFVLAGGPTDTQYF. The CDR3 nucleotides are TGCGCCAGCAGCTTTGTGCTAGCGGGAGGGCCGACAGATACGCAGTATTTT.

This clonotype has just a few counts. At one end, the junction sequence differs from germline, possibly due to a read error. The rearrangement joins TRBV28 to TRBJ1-2; no clear D gene. The germline V gene has CDR1 MDHEN and CDR2 SYDVKM. The CDR3 runs to 13 residues. CDR3 nucleotide sequence: TGTGCCAGCCCGTGGAAGGCGGAATATGACTACACCTTC. This sequence encodes CASPWKAEYDYTF.

Regarding this clonotype: The CDR3 end shows no conserved phenylalanine or tryptophan, and so a read error is likely. V and J are TRBV12-3 or TRBV12-4 and TRBJ1-6, with 10 nucleotides matching TRBD1. V lost 5 bases, J lost 7 bases, and 5 bases stayed unmatched. The CDR3 consists of 15 residues. The CDR3 DNA reads TGTGCCAGCAGTCCGGACAGGGGGTGGAATTCACCCCTCCACCTT. It is translated as CASSPDRGWNSPLHL.

Concerning this clonotype itself: A single base separates this from a much larger clone, so it may be a read error. CDR3 DNA: TGTGCCAGCAGTGACGGGACTAGCGGTAACAATGGGCAGTTCTTC. Its protein is CASSDGTSGNNGQFF. V and J are TRBV6-4 and TRBJ2-1, with 11 positions matching TRBD2. CDR1 MRHNA and CDR2 SNTAGT come from the germline V gene. The CDR3 consists of 15 residues.

This clonotype was recorded many times. The CDR3 loop is CASSLTDGTHGYTF. The CDR3 DNA sequence: TGTGCCAGCAGCTTAACGGATGGTACACACGGCTACACCTTC. The V and J genes are TRBV7-9 and TRBJ1-2, with D unresolved. The length of the CDR3 is 14 residues. Per the germline V gene, CDR1 is SEHNR and CDR2 is FQNEAQ (reference sequence). V was shortened by 2 bases and J by 8 bases, with 15 bases between the two germline ends.

As to this clonotype: This sequence may be a read error, since a much larger clone differs from it by one base. The conserved final phenylalanine or tryptophan is absent from the CDR3, which likely points to a read error. The chain carries TRBV12-3 or TRBV12-4 and TRBJ2-7; tentatively, D is TRBD1 (6 bases). Trimming took 3 bases from V and 5 from J, leaving 8 bases between them. The CDR3 is 12 residues long. CDR3 residues: CASSFPGDEQYL. The CDR3 DNA reads TGTGCCAGCAGTTTTCCAGGGGACGAGCAGTACCTC.